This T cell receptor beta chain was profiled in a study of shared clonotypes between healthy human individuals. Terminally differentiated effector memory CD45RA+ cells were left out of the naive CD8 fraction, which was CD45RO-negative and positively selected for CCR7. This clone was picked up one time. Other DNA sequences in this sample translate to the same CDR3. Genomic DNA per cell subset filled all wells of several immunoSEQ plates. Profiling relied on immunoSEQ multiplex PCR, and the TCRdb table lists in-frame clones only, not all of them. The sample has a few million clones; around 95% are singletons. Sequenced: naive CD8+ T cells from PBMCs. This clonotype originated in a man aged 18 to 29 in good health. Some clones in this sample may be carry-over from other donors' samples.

CDR3 in DNA: TGTGCCAGCAGCCCCGGGGGAACCTACGAGCAGTACTTC. Translation: CASSPGGTYEQYF. V is TRBV9 and J is TRBJ2-7; possibly TRBD2 for D (6 bases). CDR1 SGDLS and CDR2 YYNGEE come from the germline V gene. The CDR3 loop spans 13 amino acids. Trimming took off 4 bases at V and 2 bases at J, with 10 bases between the two ends. The whole variable domain, filled in from reference TRBV9 and TRBJ2-7, reads DSGVTQTPKHLITATGQRVTLRCSPRSGDLSVYWYQQSLDQGLQFLIQYYNGEERAKGNILERFSAQQFPDLHSELNLSSLELGDSALYFCASSPGGTYEQYFGPGTRLTVT.